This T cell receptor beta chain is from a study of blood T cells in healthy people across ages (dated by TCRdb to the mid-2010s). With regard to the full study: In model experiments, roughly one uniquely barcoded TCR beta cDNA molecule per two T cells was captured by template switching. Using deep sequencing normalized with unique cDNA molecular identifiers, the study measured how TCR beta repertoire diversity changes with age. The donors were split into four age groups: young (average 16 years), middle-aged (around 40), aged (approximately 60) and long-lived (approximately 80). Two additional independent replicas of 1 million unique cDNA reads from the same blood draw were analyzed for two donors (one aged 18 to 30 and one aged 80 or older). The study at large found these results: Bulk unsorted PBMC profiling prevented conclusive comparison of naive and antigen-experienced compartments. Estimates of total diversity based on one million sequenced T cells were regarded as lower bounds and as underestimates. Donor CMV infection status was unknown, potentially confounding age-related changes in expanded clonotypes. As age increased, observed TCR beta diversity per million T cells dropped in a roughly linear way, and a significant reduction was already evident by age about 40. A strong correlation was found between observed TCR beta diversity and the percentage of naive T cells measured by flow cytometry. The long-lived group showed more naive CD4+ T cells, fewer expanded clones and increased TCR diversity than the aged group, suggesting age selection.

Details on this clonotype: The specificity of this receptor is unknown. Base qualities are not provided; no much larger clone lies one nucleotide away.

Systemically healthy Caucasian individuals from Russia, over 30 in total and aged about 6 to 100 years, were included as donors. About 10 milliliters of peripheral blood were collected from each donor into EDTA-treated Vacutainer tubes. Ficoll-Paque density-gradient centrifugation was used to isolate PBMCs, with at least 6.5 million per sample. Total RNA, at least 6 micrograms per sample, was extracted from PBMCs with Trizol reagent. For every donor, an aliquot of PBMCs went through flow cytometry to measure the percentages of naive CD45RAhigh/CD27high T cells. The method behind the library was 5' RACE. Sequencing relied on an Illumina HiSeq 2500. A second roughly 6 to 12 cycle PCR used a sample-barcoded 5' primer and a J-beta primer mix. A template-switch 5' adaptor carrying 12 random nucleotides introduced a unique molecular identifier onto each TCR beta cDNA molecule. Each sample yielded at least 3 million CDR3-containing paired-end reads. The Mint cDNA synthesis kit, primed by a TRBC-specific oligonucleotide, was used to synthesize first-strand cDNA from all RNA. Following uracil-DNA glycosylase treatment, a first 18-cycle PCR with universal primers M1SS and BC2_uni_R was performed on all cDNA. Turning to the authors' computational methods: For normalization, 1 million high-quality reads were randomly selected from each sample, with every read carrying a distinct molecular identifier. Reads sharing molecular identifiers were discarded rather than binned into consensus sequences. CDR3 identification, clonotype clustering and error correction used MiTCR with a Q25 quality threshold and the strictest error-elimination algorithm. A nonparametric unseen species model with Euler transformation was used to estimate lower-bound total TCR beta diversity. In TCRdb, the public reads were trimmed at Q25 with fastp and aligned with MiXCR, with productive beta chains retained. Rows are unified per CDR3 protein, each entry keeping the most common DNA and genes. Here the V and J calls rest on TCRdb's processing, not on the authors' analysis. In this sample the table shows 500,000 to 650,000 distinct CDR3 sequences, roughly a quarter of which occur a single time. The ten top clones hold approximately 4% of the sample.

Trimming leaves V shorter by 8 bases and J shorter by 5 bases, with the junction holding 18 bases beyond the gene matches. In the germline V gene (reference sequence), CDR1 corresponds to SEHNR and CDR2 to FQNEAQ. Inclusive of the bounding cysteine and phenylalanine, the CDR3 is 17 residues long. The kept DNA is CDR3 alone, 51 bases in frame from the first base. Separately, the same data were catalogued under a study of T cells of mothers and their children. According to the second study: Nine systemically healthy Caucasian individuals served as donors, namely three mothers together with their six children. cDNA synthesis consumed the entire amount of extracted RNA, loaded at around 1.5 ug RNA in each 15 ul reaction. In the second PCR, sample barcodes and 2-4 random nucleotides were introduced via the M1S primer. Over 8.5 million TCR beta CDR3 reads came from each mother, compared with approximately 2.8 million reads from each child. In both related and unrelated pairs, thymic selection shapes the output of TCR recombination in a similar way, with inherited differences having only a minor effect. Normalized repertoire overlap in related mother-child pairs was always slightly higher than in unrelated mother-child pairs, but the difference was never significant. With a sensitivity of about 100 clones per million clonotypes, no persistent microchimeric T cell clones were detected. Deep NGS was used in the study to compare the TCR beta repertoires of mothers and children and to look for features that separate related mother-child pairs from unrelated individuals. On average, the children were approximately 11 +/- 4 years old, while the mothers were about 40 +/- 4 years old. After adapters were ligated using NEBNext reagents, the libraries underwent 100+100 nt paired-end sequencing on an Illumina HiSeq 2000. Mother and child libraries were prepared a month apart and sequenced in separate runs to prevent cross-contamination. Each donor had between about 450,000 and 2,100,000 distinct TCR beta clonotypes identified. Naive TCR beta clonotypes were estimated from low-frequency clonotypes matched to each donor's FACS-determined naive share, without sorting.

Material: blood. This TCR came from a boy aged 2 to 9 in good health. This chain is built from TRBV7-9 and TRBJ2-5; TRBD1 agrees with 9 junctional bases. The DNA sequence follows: TGTGCCAGCGCCTGGGGGATCTCGGGACAGGGCTACGAGACCCAGTACTTC. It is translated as CASAWGISGQGYETQYF. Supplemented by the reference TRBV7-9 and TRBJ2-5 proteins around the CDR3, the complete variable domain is DTGVSQNPRHKITKRGQNVTFRCDPISEHNRLYWYRQTLGQGPEFLTYFQNEAQLEKSRLLSDRFSAERPKGSFSTLEIQRTEQGDSAMYLCASAWGISGQGYETQYFGPGTRLLVL.